A single TCR beta chain is shown here with its context. What it binds is unknown. Between the trimmed V and J ends, which lost 4 bases and 3 bases, there was a span of 12 bases. The CDR3 length is 13 residues. Germline V gene sequence: CDR1 SQVTM, CDR2 ANQGSEA. This sample stems from a study of T cell responses to AZD1222 COVID-19 vaccine. General observations from the study: Vaccine-associated CD4 TCRs spanned spike, dominant at 160-218 and 743-854. There were mostly white British donors and more females than males, and clonal diversity was possibly underestimated. Recipients of AZD1222 seropositive at baseline numbered only six or seven.

Profiling relied on immunoSEQ multiplex PCR, and the TCRdb table lists in-frame clones only, not all of them. The sample comprises some 110,000 clones, 70% to 90% of which are singletons, and about 16% rests with the top ten. Pooling of second doses given at about 4 or about 12 weeks was done. Material: peripheral blood, obtained 28 days after the second AZD1222 dose. V usage is TRBV29-1 and J usage is TRBJ1-1; the D is unclear. The TCR was taken from an adult who received the AZD1222 COVID-19 vaccine. The CDR3 DNA follows: TGCAGCGTTGCGAGGACTCAGGACACTGAAGCTTTCTTT. The encoded protein is CSVARTQDTEAFF.